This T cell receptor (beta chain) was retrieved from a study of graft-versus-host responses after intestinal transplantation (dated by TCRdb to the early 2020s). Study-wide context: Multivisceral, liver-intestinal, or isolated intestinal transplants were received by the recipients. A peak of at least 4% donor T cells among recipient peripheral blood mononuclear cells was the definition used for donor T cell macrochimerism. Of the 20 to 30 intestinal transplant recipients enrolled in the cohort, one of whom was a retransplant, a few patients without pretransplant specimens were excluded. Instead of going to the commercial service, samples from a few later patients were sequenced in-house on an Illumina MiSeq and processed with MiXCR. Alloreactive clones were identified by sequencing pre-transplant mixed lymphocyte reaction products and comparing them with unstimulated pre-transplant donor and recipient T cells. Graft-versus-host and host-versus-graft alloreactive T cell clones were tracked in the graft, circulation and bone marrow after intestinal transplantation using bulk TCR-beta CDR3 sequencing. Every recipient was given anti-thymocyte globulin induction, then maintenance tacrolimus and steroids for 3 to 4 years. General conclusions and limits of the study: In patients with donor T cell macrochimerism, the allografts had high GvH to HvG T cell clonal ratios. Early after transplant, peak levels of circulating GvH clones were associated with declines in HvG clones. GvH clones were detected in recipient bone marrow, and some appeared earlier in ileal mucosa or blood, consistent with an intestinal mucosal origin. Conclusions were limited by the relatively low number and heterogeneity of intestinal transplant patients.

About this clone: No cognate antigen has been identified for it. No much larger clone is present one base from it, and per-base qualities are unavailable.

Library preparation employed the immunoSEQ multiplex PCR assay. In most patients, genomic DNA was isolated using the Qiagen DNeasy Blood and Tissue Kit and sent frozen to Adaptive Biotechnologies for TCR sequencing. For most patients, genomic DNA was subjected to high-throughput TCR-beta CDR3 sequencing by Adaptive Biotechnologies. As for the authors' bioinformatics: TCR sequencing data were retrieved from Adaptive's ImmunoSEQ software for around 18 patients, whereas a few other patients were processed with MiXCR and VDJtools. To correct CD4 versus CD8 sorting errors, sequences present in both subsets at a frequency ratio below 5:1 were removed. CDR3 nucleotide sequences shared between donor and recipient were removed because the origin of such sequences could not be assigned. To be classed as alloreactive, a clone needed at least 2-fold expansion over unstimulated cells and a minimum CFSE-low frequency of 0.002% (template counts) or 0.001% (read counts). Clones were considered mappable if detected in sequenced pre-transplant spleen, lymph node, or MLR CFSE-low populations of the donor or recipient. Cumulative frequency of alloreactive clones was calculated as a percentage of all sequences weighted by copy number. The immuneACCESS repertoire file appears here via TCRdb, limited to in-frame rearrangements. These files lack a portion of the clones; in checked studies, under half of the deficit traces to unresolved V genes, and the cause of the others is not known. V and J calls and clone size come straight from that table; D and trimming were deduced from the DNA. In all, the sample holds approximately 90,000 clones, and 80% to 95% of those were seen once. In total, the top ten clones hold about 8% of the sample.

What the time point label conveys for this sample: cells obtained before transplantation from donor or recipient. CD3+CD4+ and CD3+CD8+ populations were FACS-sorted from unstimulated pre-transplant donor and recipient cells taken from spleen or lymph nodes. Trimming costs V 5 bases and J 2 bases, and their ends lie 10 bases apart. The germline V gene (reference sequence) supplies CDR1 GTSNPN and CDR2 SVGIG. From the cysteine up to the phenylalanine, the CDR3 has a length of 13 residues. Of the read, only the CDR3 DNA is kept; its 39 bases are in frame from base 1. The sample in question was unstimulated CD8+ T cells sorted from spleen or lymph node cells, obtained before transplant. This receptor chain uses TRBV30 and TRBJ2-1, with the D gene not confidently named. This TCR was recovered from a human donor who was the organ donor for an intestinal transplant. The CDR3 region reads CAWESSAYNEQFF. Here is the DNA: TGTGCCTGGGAGAGCTCTGCCTACAATGAGCAGTTCTTC. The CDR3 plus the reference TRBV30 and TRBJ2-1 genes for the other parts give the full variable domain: SQTIHQWPATLVQPVGSPLSLECTVEGTSNPNLYWYRQAAGRGLQLLFYSVGIGQISSEVPQNLSASRPQDRQFILSSKKLLLSDSGFYLCAWESSAYNEQFFGPGTRLTVL.